These T cell receptor beta chains were read from a single sample in a study of blood T cells in healthy people across ages. TCRdb re-derived calls from the 5' RACE reads in MiXCR, one entry per CDR3 protein. The sample lists around 800,000 distinct CDR3 sequences, under 80% seen once, with roughly 25% in the top ten. The sample consisted of blood. The receptors were sampled from a man under 40 in good health. The CDR3 runs from the conserved cysteine through the conserved F or W. The D gene is left open where the match is weak. Size is stated for part of the rows, as once, few or many counts, or as a class when the clone is expanded.

DNA: TGTGCCAGCAGTTACGGGCTCGGCGCCGCGAAGGAGGAAAAACTGTTTTTT; CDR3: CASSYGLGAAKEEKLFF; V: TRBV6-2/TRBV6-3; D: -; J: TRBJ1-4; size: -
DNA: TGTGCCAGCAGCTTACTCGGGGGGCGGCTAGCGGGCCCTTATGACAATGAGCAGTTCTTC; CDR3: CASSLLGGRLAGPYDNEQFF; V: TRBV7-2; D: TRBD2; J: TRBJ2-1; size: few
DNA: TGTGCCAGCAGACAGGTGGGCTCCTACGAGCAGTACTTC; CDR3: CASRQVGSYEQYF; V: TRBV27; D: -; J: TRBJ2-7; size: -
DNA: TGCAGTGCTTGGAGCCTTAGCGGGGGGCCTTTAGCGCGCTCCTACAATGAGCAGTTCTTC; CDR3: CSAWSLSGGPLARSYNEQFF; V: TRBV20-1; D: TRBD2; J: TRBJ2-1; size: few
DNA: TGCGCCAGCAGCCCGGACCCGGCATCCAATGAGCAGTTCTTC; CDR3: CASSPDPASNEQFF; V: TRBV5-1; D: -; J: TRBJ2-1; size: few
DNA: TGTGCCATCGGAGAACAGGGGAGCTCCTACAATGAGCAGTTCTTC; CDR3: CAIGEQGSSYNEQFF; V: TRBV10-3; D: TRBD1; J: TRBJ2-1; size: few
DNA: TGTGCCAGCGGCTCGGGACAGGGTAACGAGCAGTACTTC; CDR3: CASGSGQGNEQYF; V: TRBV2; D: TRBD1; J: TRBJ2-7; size: -
DNA: TGTGCCAGCAGTGTGGCACTCCCGCCTTGGGAGCAGTACTTC; CDR3: CASSVALPPWEQYF; V: TRBV2; D: -; J: TRBJ2-7; size: -
DNA: TGCAGTGCTCGGCAGACTGGAGAGACCCAGTACTTC; CDR3: CSARQTGETQYF; V: TRBV20-1; D: -; J: TRBJ2-5; size: -
DNA: TGTGCCAGCACCCCCACAGGGGGCTGGAGCTATGGCTACACCTTC; CDR3: CASTPTGGWSYGYTF; V: TRBV12-3/TRBV12-4; D: TRBD1; J: TRBJ1-2; size: -
DNA: TGCAGCGTTGAATCGTTGATGGGCGAGCAGTGCTTC; CDR3: CSVESLMGEQCF; V: TRBV29-1; D: -; J: TRBJ2-7; size: -
DNA: TGCAGTGCTAGAATTGCTAGTTCCTACGAGCAGTACTTC; CDR3: CSARIASSYEQYF; V: TRBV20-1; D: -; J: TRBJ2-7; size: -
DNA: TGTGCCAGCAGTGGGGGAAGGGGCAATGAGCAGTTCTTC; CDR3: CASSGGRGNEQFF; V: TRBV6-5; D: -; J: TRBJ2-1; size: few
DNA: TGCGCCAGCAGCCTCTCCGATCCAGCTAGCGCAGATACGCAGTATTTT; CDR3: CASSLSDPASADTQYF; V: TRBV4-3; D: -; J: TRBJ2-3; size: -
DNA: TGCGCCAGCAGCCAAGACGCGCGACAAAACATTCAGTACTTC; CDR3: CASSQDARQNIQYF; V: TRBV4-3; D: -; J: TRBJ2-4; size: few
DNA: TGTGCCGCCAGACAGGGAATCTCTGGGGCCAACGTCCTGACTTTC; CDR3: CAARQGISGANVLTF; V: TRBV6-1; D: TRBD1; J: TRBJ2-6; size: -
DNA: TGTGCCAGCAGTGGTCGGCCGAACATTCAGTACTTC; CDR3: CASSGRPNIQYF; V: TRBV28; D: -; J: TRBJ2-4; size: -
DNA: TGTGCCAGCAGCGTGAGCGGGGGGGGCGGTAATGAGCAGTTCTTC; CDR3: CASSVSGGGGNEQFF; V: TRBV9; D: TRBD2; J: TRBJ2-1; size: -
DNA: TGCAGTGCTAGAGTAGGCAGGGGGCGCGAGCAGTACTTC; CDR3: CSARVGRGREQYF; V: TRBV20-1; D: TRBD1; J: TRBJ2-7; size: -
DNA: TGCGCCAGCAGCCAAGTACGGACTGGGGCCAACGTCCTGACTTTC; CDR3: CASSQVRTGANVLTF; V: TRBV4-1; D: -; J: TRBJ2-6; size: -
DNA: TGTGCCAGCAGTTATGCTGAAGCCCAGTACTTC; CDR3: CASSYAEAQYF; V: TRBV6-6; D: -; J: TRBJ2-4; size: -
DNA: TGTGCCAGCAGTTACGACAGGGGTATCTCCTACAATGAGCAGTTCTTC; CDR3: CASSYDRGISYNEQFF; V: TRBV6-2/TRBV6-3; D: TRBD1; J: TRBJ2-1; size: few
DNA: TGTGCCAGCAGTTACTCGCCAGGGGTGAATTCACCCCTCCACTTT; CDR3: CASSYSPGVNSPLHF; V: TRBV6-5; D: -; J: TRBJ1-6; size: many
DNA: TGTGCCAGCAGCCGGACGTCCGAAAATAATTCACCCCTCCACTTT; CDR3: CASSRTSENNSPLHF; V: TRBV16; D: -; J: TRBJ1-6; size: -
DNA: TGCAGTGCTAGAACGCGGATGACCCTAGCCAAAAACATTCAGTACTTC; CDR3: CSARTRMTLAKNIQYF; V: TRBV20-1; D: -; J: TRBJ2-4; size: -